Described below is a single T cell receptor beta chain sequence and its context. Its target is not known. These data are taken from a study of post-analysis software for immune sequencing data. In the study overall: Included among the disease courses, which were recorded for the cohort, were relapsing-remitting, secondary progressive and progressive-relapsing multiple sclerosis. Regarding the study as a whole: Those with multiple sclerosis, the patient group, showed significantly lower normalized Chao1 diversity than controls. In patients, TRBV5-6, TRBV5-1 and TRBV20-1 belonged to roughly five TRBV segments found more frequently than in controls. Samples made in the same batch grouped tightly together by F measure.

Carried by the TCR beta cDNA libraries were unique molecular identifiers. Out of roughly 0.85 to 11 million T cells, a few hundred thousand cDNA molecules were generated. TCRdb processed the PCR reads anew with MiXCR; each CDR3 protein has one entry. The sample lists roughly 800,000 distinct CDR3 sequences; around 53% were seen once. This CDR3 region has 16 residues. Trimming at V came to 2 bases and at J to 0 bases, leaving 3 bases not matched to a gene. CDR1 and CDR2 (germline): MNHNS, SASEGT. The genes are TRBV6-1 and TRBJ2-1, with 8 positions matching TRBD2. Sequenced input: blood. This TCR derives from a girl between 10 and 17 years old with multiple sclerosis. The CDR3 is CASSESGGYSYNEQFF. The CDR3 DNA reads TGTGCCAGCAGTGAAAGCGGGGGCTACTCCTACAATGAGCAGTTCTTC.